Listed below are T cell receptor beta chains from one sample, sequenced in a study of T cell changes during pregnancy in multiple sclerosis. Method: immunoSEQ multiplex PCR; TCRdb's copy keeps in-frame clones and lacks some. The sample has over 35,000 clones; about 90% are singletons. This sample comprised CD4+ T cells from peripheral blood mononuclear cells, obtained in the second trimester of pregnancy. The receptors were sampled from a female donor with multiple sclerosis, enrolled in a pregnancy study. The CDR3 runs from the conserved cysteine through the conserved F or W. The D gene is left open where the match is weak. Clone size is given for some rows only: seen once, a few or many times, or a class if the clone is expanded.

v_gene,abundance,j_gene,d_gene,CDR3aa,CDR3nt
TRBV5-4,NA,TRBJ2-1,NA,CASSPQTGGRDEQFF,TGTGCCAGCAGCCCCCAGACTGGCGGAAGAGATGAGCAGTTCTTC
TRBV7-2,NA,TRBJ1-2,TRBD1,CASSSTGGYGYTF,TGTGCCAGCAGCTCGACAGGGGGCTATGGCTACACCTTC
TRBV7-9,NA,TRBJ1-2,NA,CASSPWAGRDAGYTF,TGTGCCAGCAGCCCCTGGGCTGGGAGGGATGCGGGCTACACCTTC
TRBV7-3,NA,TRBJ2-1,TRBD2,CASSPLSGSSYNEQFF,TGTGCCAGCAGCCCCCTCAGCGGGAGCTCCTACAATGAGCAGTTCTTC
TRBV29-1,NA,TRBJ2-2,TRBD2,CSVELAGGTGELFF,TGCAGCGTTGAACTCGCGGGAGGGACCGGGGAGCTGTTTTTT
TRBV4-3,NA,TRBJ1-4,NA,CASSQEREDEKLFF,TGCGCCAGCAGCCAAGAGAGGGAGGATGAAAAACTGTTTTTT
TRBV27,NA,TRBJ2-7,TRBD2,CASSAGTRFSEQYF,TGTGCCAGCAGCGCTGGGACTAGATTCAGCGAGCAGTACTTC
TRBV19,NA,TRBJ1-2,NA,CASSIGTGVINYGYTF,TGTGCCAGTAGTATTGGCACGGGGGTGATTAACTATGGCTACACCTTC
TRBV6-5,NA,TRBJ1-4,TRBD1,CASRRTGDEKLFF,TGTGCCAGCAGAAGGACAGGGGATGAAAAACTGTTTTTT
TRBV5-1,NA,TRBJ2-2,TRBD1,CASSLRTGAVPNTGELFF,TGCGCCAGCAGCTTACGGACAGGGGCGGTTCCGAACACCGGGGAGCTGTTTTTT
TRBV5-1,once,TRBJ2-2,TRBD2,CASSLEFVGLAGPTNTGELFF,TGCGCCAGCAGCTTGGAATTCGTCGGACTAGCGGGACCCACGAACACCGGGGAGCTGTTTTTT
TRBV5-1,NA,TRBJ2-1,NA,CASSLAAGAIRNGQFF,TGCGCCAGCAGCTTGGCCGCGGGGGCAATACGCAATGGGCAGTTCTTC
TRBV27,NA,TRBJ2-5,NA,CASSPYLRPLISETQYF,TGTGCCAGCAGCCCGTACCTCAGGCCGCTTATCTCGGAGACCCAGTACTTC
TRBV6-5,NA,TRBJ1-2,NA,CASKLGTVNYGYTF,TGTGCCAGCAAGTTGGGTACAGTTAACTATGGCTACACCTTC
TRBV28,NA,TRBJ2-7,NA,CASSLAAYEQYF,TGTGCCAGCAGTTTGGCGGCCTACGAGCAGTACTTC
TRBV11-2,NA,TRBJ2-7,TRBD2,CASSLALTSGAYEQYF,TGTGCCAGCAGCTTAGCGTTAACTAGCGGGGCCTACGAGCAGTACTTC
TRBV4-1,once,TRBJ2-1,TRBD1,CASSQESTWDSTINEQFF,TGCGCCAGCAGCCAAGAATCAACCTGGGACAGTACAATCAATGAGCAGTTCTTC
TRBV19,NA,TRBJ2-5,NA,CASSTGNQETQYF,TGTGCCAGTAGTACCGGGAACCAAGAGACCCAGTACTTC
TRBV6-1,NA,TRBJ2-5,TRBD1,CASSVRDSLQTQYF,TGTGCCAGCAGTGTCCGGGACAGTCTTCAGACCCAGTACTTC
TRBV18,NA,TRBJ2-1,TRBD2,CASSPRTSGSYNEQFF,TGTGCCAGCTCACCCCGGACTAGCGGGAGCTACAATGAGCAGTTCTTC
TRBV27,NA,TRBJ2-7,TRBD2,CASSLRNGKGRVASGRPYSYEQYF,TGTGCCAGCAGTTTAAGGAACGGAAAGGGAAGGGTAGCTAGCGGGAGGCCATACTCCTACGAGCAGTACTTC
TRBV4-1,NA,TRBJ2-3,TRBD2,CASSQPLLAGGSDTQYF,TGCGCCAGCAGCCAACCACTTCTAGCGGGAGGATCAGATACGCAGTATTTT
TRBV6-4,NA,TRBJ2-3,TRBD2,CATREPSGRSSDTQYF,TGTGCCACAAGGGAGCCCAGCGGGAGGAGTTCGGATACGCAGTATTTT
TRBV7-2,NA,TRBJ2-5,TRBD1,CASSPRTGAGTQYF,TGTGCCAGCAGCCCCAGGACAGGGGCTGGGACCCAGTACTTC
TRBV2,medium-sized,TRBJ1-3,NA,CASNQGADGNTIYF,TGTGCCAGCAATCAAGGGGCGGATGGAAACACCATATATTTT
TRBV7-6,NA,TRBJ2-7,TRBD2,CASSSQTSASEQYF,TGTGCCAGCAGCAGCCAAACTAGCGCCTCTGAGCAGTACTTC
TRBV5-6,NA,TRBJ1-3,NA,CASSGDDGTPTNTIYF,TGTGCCAGCAGCGGCGACGATGGGACTCCAACTAACACCATATATTTT
TRBV10-3,NA,TRBJ2-1,TRBD2,CAISHWTSGSLLQFF,TGTGCCATCAGCCACTGGACTAGCGGGAGTTTGCTCCAGTTCTTC
TRBV29-1,NA,TRBJ2-5,NA,CSVEYGVGETQYF,TGCAGCGTTGAATACGGGGTGGGGGAGACCCAGTACTTC
TRBV27,NA,TRBJ1-3,NA,CASRKTGTGNTIYF,TGTGCCAGCAGGAAGACAGGCACCGGAAACACCATATATTTT
TRBV28,few,TRBJ2-7,TRBD2,CASSSPRDSGSLYEQYF,TGTGCCAGCAGCAGCCCTCGTGATAGCGGGTCCCTTTACGAGCAGTACTTC
TRBV6-5,NA,TRBJ2-5,NA,CACQRAGNQETQYF,TGTGCCTGCCAAAGGGCAGGGAACCAAGAGACCCAGTACTTC
TRBV11-2,NA,TRBJ1-5,NA,CASSPGPVGQPQHF,TGTGCCAGCAGCCCAGGGCCAGTTGGGCAGCCCCAGCATTTT
TRBV6-1,few,TRBJ2-7,NA,CASTFRGSYYEQYF,TGTGCCAGCACATTCCGGGGAAGTTACTACGAGCAGTACTTC
TRBV27,NA,TRBJ2-7,TRBD2,CASSAITSGSQYEQYF,TGTGCCAGCAGTGCCATTACTAGCGGGAGTCAATACGAGCAGTACTTC
TRBV4-2,NA,TRBJ2-1,TRBD2,CASSSRRGGLARANEQFF,TGTGCCAGCAGCTCACGACGAGGGGGACTAGCGCGAGCCAATGAGCAGTTCTTC
TRBV7-9,NA,TRBJ1-1,NA,CASSLGGLTEAFF,TGTGCCAGCAGCTTGGGGGGGCTTACTGAAGCTTTCTTT
TRBV29-1,NA,TRBJ2-1,TRBD1,CSANFRDRERGSASYNEQFF,TGCAGCGCCAACTTCCGGGACAGGGAGAGAGGTAGCGCATCCTACAATGAGCAGTTCTTC
TRBV11-2,NA,TRBJ2-1,TRBD1,CASSLRVTGGNEQFF,TGTGCCAGCAGCTTACGCGTGACAGGGGGCAATGAGCAGTTCTTC
TRBV6-5,NA,TRBJ1-1,NA,CASRLSQGLGTEAFF,TGTGCCAGCAGACTCTCCCAGGGATTGGGAACTGAAGCTTTCTTT
TRBV6-6,NA,TRBJ2-7,TRBD2,CASRFDSGRAREQYF,TGTGCCAGCAGATTTGATAGCGGGAGGGCGCGGGAGCAGTACTTC
TRBV9,NA,TRBJ1-3,TRBD1,CASSVEGRRTGDGNTIYF,TGTGCCAGCAGCGTAGAAGGGAGACGAACAGGGGATGGAAACACCATATATTTT
TRBV14,NA,TRBJ2-1,TRBD2,CASSQGLAGAGNEQFF,TGTGCCAGCAGCCAGGGACTAGCGGGAGCCGGGAATGAGCAGTTCTTC
TRBV4-3,NA,TRBJ2-5,TRBD2,CASSRGTSGVQETQYF,TGCGCCAGCAGCCGAGGGACTAGCGGAGTACAAGAGACCCAGTACTTC
TRBV18,few,TRBJ1-2,TRBD1,CASSSQTGSVSYGYTF,TGTGCCAGCTCATCACAGACAGGGTCCGTATCCTATGGCTACACCTTC
TRBV11-2,NA,TRBJ2-4,TRBD2,CASSFGLAGGNIQYF,TGTGCCAGCAGCTTCGGACTAGCGGGAGGTAACATTCAGTACTTC
TRBV6-5,NA,TRBJ2-7,NA,CASRRRETGTYEQYF,TGTGCCAGCAGACGCCGGGAGACAGGGACCTACGAGCAGTACTTC
TRBV1,once,TRBJ2-7,NA,CTSSPKDSPKEQYF,TGCACCAGCAGCCCCAAGGACAGCCCTAAAGAGCAGTACTTC
TRBV29-1,NA,TRBJ1-4,NA,CSAFGMGNEKLFF,TGCAGCGCCTTCGGGATGGGGAATGAAAAACTGTTTTTT
TRBV18,NA,TRBJ2-2,TRBD2,CASSPGTSNLGELFF,TGTGCCAGCTCACCCGGGACTAGCAACCTCGGGGAGCTGTTTTTT
TRBV5-6,NA,TRBJ1-5,NA,CASSLGFGVNQPQHF,TGTGCCAGCAGCTTGGGGTTCGGGGTGAATCAGCCCCAGCATTTT
TRBV7-2,NA,TRBJ1-4,NA,CASSLSQGGSEKLFF,TGTGCCAGCAGCTTATCGCAGGGAGGGAGTGAAAAACTGTTTTTT
TRBV11-3,NA,TRBJ2-5,TRBD2,CASSFKLAGVWETQYF,TGTGCCAGCAGCTTTAAACTAGCGGGAGTTTGGGAGACCCAGTACTTC
TRBV5-1,NA,TRBJ2-5,NA,CASSLDGRGGETQYF,TGCGCCAGCAGCTTGGATGGCAGGGGCGGGGAGACCCAGTACTTC
TRBV6-6,NA,TRBJ1-4,TRBD1,CASSYQTGGRSEKLFF,TGTGCCAGCAGTTACCAAACAGGGGGTCGTAGTGAAAAACTGTTTTTT